These 10 T cell receptor beta chains were all obtained from the same sample, sequenced in a study of T cell responses to AZD1222 COVID-19 vaccine. Libraries were prepared by immunoSEQ multiplex PCR; TCRdb keeps only in-frame clonotypes and omits some of them. Counted here are under 200,000 clones, 80% to 95% occurring once; the ten biggest clones make up 1.5% to 2%. The input for sequencing was peripheral blood, taken on day 0 of AZD1222 vaccination. These receptors originate from an adult in good health.

This clone was counted once. V gene TRBV15 combines with J gene TRBJ2-7; a weak D match, TRBD2 (6 bases). Trimming took off 0 bases at V and 0 bases at J, with 15 bases between the two ends. CDR3 length equals 17 residues. Germline V gene lookup returns CDR1 LNHNV and CDR2 YYDKDF (reference sequence). This CDR3 reads CATSRDKISGFSYEQYF. The CDR3 bases are TGTGCCACCAGCAGAGATAAAATTAGCGGCTTCTCCTACGAGCAGTACTTC.

This clone came up a few times. V usage is TRBV5-4 and J usage is TRBJ2-7; 7 bases are a match to TRBD2. After removal of 4 bases from V and 0 bases from J, the junction contained 4 bases not matched to a gene. This CDR3 comprises 14 residues. CDR1 is SGHNT, CDR2 YYREEE, per germline (reference sequence). In DNA form, the CDR3 reads TGTGCCAGCAGCGAGCGGGGCGCCTCCTACGAGCAGTACTTC. Encoded protein: CASSERGASYEQYF.

The chain combines TRBV4-2 with TRBJ1-1, with D possibly TRBD1 on 6 matching bases. V was shortened by 0 bases and J by 7 bases, with 9 bases between the two germline ends. Looked up from germline, CDR1 is LGHNA and CDR2 is YNFKEQ. This CDR3 has 13 amino acids. As DNA, the CDR3 is TGTGCCAGCAGCCAAGATAGGGGGTATGAAGCTTTCTTT. This translates into CASSQDRGYEAFF.

The chain links TRBV24-1 to TRBJ1-2; 9 bases align to TRBD1. CDR3 length: 17 amino acids. The V segment lost 1 base and the J segment 9 bases; nucleotides outside the gene matches: 14. Germline CDR1 KGHDR, CDR2 SFDVKD. CDR3 sequence reads: CATSDFGTGNPQRSYTF. The CDR3 bases are TGTGCCACCAGTGATTTTGGGACAGGGAACCCCCAAAGGAGCTACACCTTC.

Many counts were recorded for this clone. The rearrangement joins TRBV3-1 (or the pseudogene TRBV3-2) to TRBJ1-2; 10 bases line up with TRBD1. Unmatched junction bases numbered 8, after V lost 3 bases and J lost 4 bases. Germline values: CDR1 LGHDT, CDR2 YNNKEL (reference sequence). This CDR3 has 16 residues. CDR3 residues: CASSHLGQGNSYGYTF. CDR3 DNA sequence: TGTGCCAGCAGCCACTTGGGACAGGGGAATAGCTATGGCTACACCTTC.

The chain employs TRBV19 and TRBJ1-3; D is ambiguous. In germline, CDR1 is LNHDA, CDR2 SQIVND (reference sequence). The V gene lost 5 bases and the J gene lost 0 bases, with 14 bases spanning the gap. This CDR3 spans 16 amino acids. The CDR3: CASSLRGGYSGNTIYF. Here the CDR3 DNA reads TGTGCCAGTAGTCTCCGCGGAGGCTACTCTGGAAACACCATATATTTT. The full variable domain, completed using reference TRBV19 and TRBJ1-3, is DGGITQSPKYLFRKEGQNVTLSCEQNLNHDAMYWYRQDPGQGLRLIYYSQIVNDFQKGDIAEGYSVSREKKESFPLTVTSAQKNPTAFYLCASSLRGGYSGNTIYFGEGSWLTVV.

This clone was observed a handful of times. The rearrangement links TRBV13 to TRBJ2-2; the D gene is possibly TRBD2 (5 bases). Trimming took off 0 bases at V and 0 bases at J, with 11 bases between the two ends. The germline V gene encodes CDR1 PRHDT and CDR2 FYEKMQ (reference sequence). CDR3 size: 17 residues. The CDR3 region is CASSLGPSGANTGELFF. The CDR3, as DNA: TGTGCCAGCAGCTTAGGCCCCAGCGGCGCGAACACCGGGGAGCTGTTTTTT.

The V gene is TRBV5-1, the J gene TRBJ2-1; 12 bases line up with TRBD2. The J segment lost 6 bases and the V segment lost 7 bases, leaving 11 bases of the junction unmatched. Germline CDR1 SGHRS, CDR2 YFSETQ. The CDR3 length is 16 residues. The CDR3 protein is CASSQGSSGGANEQFF. CDR3 nucleotides: TGCGCCAGCTCCCAGGGGTCTAGCGGGGGGGCCAATGAGCAGTTCTTC.

This chain joins TRBV14 and TRBJ2-7; no definite D call. The germline V and J ends were trimmed by 0 bases and 7 bases, with 7 bases remaining between them. CDR3 length equals 12 residues. Germline V CDR1 and CDR2: SGHDN, FVKESK. The CDR3 loop is CASSQEWTEQYF. CDR3 DNA: TGTGCCAGCAGCCAAGAATGGACGGAGCAGTACTTC.

This chain uses TRBV12-3 or TRBV12-4 with TRBJ1-1, with D unclear. This CDR3 spans 13 amino acids. V lost 4 bases, J lost 2 bases, and 8 bases lay in between. CDR3 DNA sequence: TGTGCCAGCAGTTATCAAGTAAACACTGAAGCTTTCTTT. Translating it yields CASSYQVNTEAFF.